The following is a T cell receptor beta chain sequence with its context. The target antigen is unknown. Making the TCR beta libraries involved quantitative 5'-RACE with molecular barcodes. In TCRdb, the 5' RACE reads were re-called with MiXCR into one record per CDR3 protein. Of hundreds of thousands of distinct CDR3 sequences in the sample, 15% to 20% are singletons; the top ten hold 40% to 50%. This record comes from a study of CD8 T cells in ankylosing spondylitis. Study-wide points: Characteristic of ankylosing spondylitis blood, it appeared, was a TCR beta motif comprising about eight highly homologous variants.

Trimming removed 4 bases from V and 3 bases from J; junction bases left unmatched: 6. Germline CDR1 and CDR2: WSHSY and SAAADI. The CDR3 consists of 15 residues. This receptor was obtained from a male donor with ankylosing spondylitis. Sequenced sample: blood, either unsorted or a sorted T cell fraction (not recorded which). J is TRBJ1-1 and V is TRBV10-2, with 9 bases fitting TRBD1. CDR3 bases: TGCGCCAGCAGTGGGCCGGGACAGGGTTACACTGAAGCTTTCTTT. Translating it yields CASSGPGQGYTEAFF.